The next 15 T cell receptor beta chains were all read from a single sample in a study of breast tumors, draining lymph nodes, adjacent tissues. In TCRdb, the multiplex PCR reads were re-called with MiXCR into one record per CDR3 protein. The repertoire has 70,000 or so distinct CDR3 sequences, about 40% of them found once; the top ten carry over 7.5%. Material for sequencing was breast tumor tissue. These receptors were taken from a female donor with breast cancer. Some clones in this sample may be carry-over from other donors' samples.

This clonotype has a count of ten or more. The gene calls are TRBV2 and TRBJ2-1; 7 bases are shared with TRBD1. Germline V CDR1 and CDR2: SNHLY, FYNNEI. The CDR3 has 14 amino acids. The V segment lost 7 bases and the J segment 1 base; nucleotides outside the gene matches: 4. This CDR3 is CASNTGESYNEQFF. CDR3 sequence (DNA): TGTGCCAGCAATACAGGGGAATCCTACAATGAGCAGTTCTTC.

This clonotype was observed a few times. The genes are TRBV28 and TRBJ2-7; TRBD1 aligns across 8 bases. The CDR3 spans 15 residues. Germline loops: CDR1 MDHEN, CDR2 SYDVKM. V was clipped by 4 bases and J by 1 base; unmatched bases: 6. DNA for the CDR3: TGTGCCAGCAGTTCCGGAGGACAGGGTTCCTACGAGCAGTACTTC. This gives the protein CASSSGGQGSYEQYF.

The chain couples TRBV7-8 to TRBJ1-2; 10 nucleotides line up with TRBD1. Germline V CDR1 and CDR2: SGHVS, FQNEAQ. The CDR3 sequence is 15 residues long. V dropped 3 bases and J dropped 2; count of bases not matched to a gene: 3. The CDR3 DNA sequence: TGTGCCAGCAGCTTGGACAGGGGGTCCAACTATGGCTACACCTTC. Translating gives CASSLDRGSNYGYTF.

In this sample, this clonotype is medium-sized. The rearrangement joins TRBV12-3 or TRBV12-4 to TRBJ2-1, with 10 nucleotides matching TRBD1. The CDR3 is 15 amino acids. The ends lost 5 bases at V and 4 bases at J; junction bases unmatched: 5. The CDR3 is CASSLGQGPYNEQFF. CDR3 nucleotides: TGTGCCAGCAGTCTGGGACAGGGGCCTTACAATGAGCAGTTCTTC.

This clonotype was seen ten or more times. The chain combines TRBV7-9 with TRBJ1-6; TRBD1 might be the D (5 bases). CDR3 size: 14 residues. Germline CDR1 reads SEHNR; CDR2 reads FQNEAQ (reference sequence). Deletions cut 7 bases from V and 10 bases from J, with 17 bases between. The chain's CDR3 is CASTLYQGGSPLHF. In DNA form, the CDR3 reads TGTGCCAGCACTCTATATCAGGGTGGCTCACCCCTCCACTTT.

The J gene is TRBJ1-5, the V gene TRBV9, with a possible D match to TRBD1 (5 bases). Germline V lookup: CDR1 SGDLS, CDR2 YYNGEE. V lost 4 bases and J 0 bases, leaving 17 bases between the germline ends. This CDR3 region has 17 residues. The CDR3 protein is CASSPLEGRTSNQPQHF. CDR3 bases: TGTGCCAGCAGCCCCCTGGAGGGGCGCACTAGCAATCAGCCCCAGCATTTT.

In the case of this clonotype: A read error may be the cause here, since a much bigger clone is one base away. The chain joins TRBV12-3 or TRBV12-4 to TRBJ2-5, with unresolved D. The CDR3 sequence is 13 residues long. The ends were cut back, 6 bases at V and 5 bases at J, with 13 bases in the middle. CDR3 sequence reads: CASSHPRIETQYF. CDR3 bases: TGTGCCAGCAGCCACCCAAGGATTGAGACCCAGTACTTC.

This clonotype was seen many times. The gene calls are TRBV5-1 and TRBJ2-2, with D unresolved. Between the trimmed V and J ends, which lost 0 bases and 8 bases, there was a span of 8 bases. CDR3 length: 13 residues. Looked up from germline, CDR1 is SGHRS and CDR2 is YFSETQ. In DNA, the CDR3 is TGCGCCAGCAGCTTGGCCGGTTGGGGGGAGCTGTTTTTT. It yields the protein CASSLAGWGELFF.

This clonotype was detected ten times or more. V and J are TRBV3-1 and TRBJ2-7; perhaps TRBD2 as D (6 bases). The germline CDR1 and CDR2 sequences are LGHDT and YNNKEL (reference sequence). The CDR3 runs 15 residues. V gave up 4 bases and J gave up 5 bases, with 18 bases separating them. The CDR3 sequence: CASSPRDVGGNEQYF. The CDR3 DNA reads TGTGCCAGCAGCCCCCGGGACGTCGGGGGTAACGAGCAGTACTTC.

The rearrangement links TRBV2 to TRBJ2-3, with 11 bases aligning to TRBD2. CDR3 size: 16 residues. Germline CDR1 reads SNHLY; CDR2 reads FYNNEI. V gave up 6 bases and J gave up 1 base; unmatched junction bases: 6. The CDR3 DNA is TGTGCCAGCAGGGGTAAACTAGCGGGGGGCACAGATACGCAGTATTTT. It is translated as CASRGKLAGGTDTQYF.

The chain is built from TRBV6-1 and TRBJ2-7; 7 bases are a match to TRBD2. CDR1 is MNHNS, CDR2 SASEGT, per germline. V lost 4 bases, J lost 3 bases, and 9 bases stayed unmatched. The CDR3 is 15 amino acids. CDR3 amino acids: CASSVLPGTNYEQYF. The CDR3 DNA reads as TGTGCCAGCAGTGTCCTCCCCGGGACTAACTACGAGCAGTACTTC.

The table lists this clonotype with many counts. The genes are TRBV10-3 and TRBJ2-3; 8 bases map to TRBD1. V was pared by 3 bases and J by 6 bases, with 8 bases of the junction left unmatched. The germline V gene encodes CDR1 ENHRY and CDR2 SYGVKD. This CDR3 is built from 15 residues. The CDR3 bases are TGTGCCATCAGTGATATGCAGGGGGCGTTCGATACGCAGTATTTT. It encodes CAISDMQGAFDTQYF.

This clonotype has a count of ten or more. The chain carries TRBV5-1 and TRBJ1-2; 9 bases match TRBD1. The ends lost 4 bases at V and 4 bases at J; junction bases unmatched: 14. This CDR3 has 17 amino acids. CDR1 is SGHRS, CDR2 YFSETQ, per germline. DNA of the CDR3: TGCGCCAGCAGCATTATACAGGGACAGGGCCAAATCTATGGCTACACCTTC. It is translated as CASSIIQGQGQIYGYTF.

This chain uses TRBV20-1 with TRBJ2-7; TRBD2 agrees at 13 bases. The CDR3 has 14 residues. The ends lost 6 bases at V and 4 bases at J; junction bases unmatched: 6. CDR1 is DFQATT, CDR2 SNEGSKA, per germline (reference sequence). This CDR3 reads CSAILAGGSYEQYF. CDR3 in DNA: TGCAGTGCAATACTAGCGGGGGGGTCATACGAGCAGTACTTC.

This clonotype has at least ten counts. The rearrangement links TRBV7-9 to TRBJ2-1, with 9 bases fitting TRBD2. Germline V gene data show CDR1 as SEHNR and CDR2 as FQNEAQ (reference sequence). Trimming removed 1 base from V and 6 bases from J; junction bases left unmatched: 7. CDR3 length equals 16 residues. The CDR3 is CASSLGGGGATNEQFF. CDR3 nucleotides: TGTGCCAGCAGCTTAGGGGGCGGGGGGGCTACCAATGAGCAGTTCTTC. The whole variable domain, remainder taken from reference TRBV7-9 and TRBJ2-1, is DTGVSQNPRHKITKRGQNVTFRCDPISEHNRLYWYRQTLGQGPEFLTYFQNEAQLEKSRLLSDRFSAERPKGSFSTLEIQRTEQGDSAMYLCASSLGGGGATNEQFFGPGTRLTVL.